What follows are 3 T cell receptor beta chains derived from one specimen sequenced in a study of memory CD4+ T cells and cytomegalovirus serostatus. The sort gate was single viable CD3+CD4+CD8-CD45RO+ cells for memory CD4+ T cells. TCRdb's copy holds only in-frame clones and misses some; the assay was immunoSEQ multiplex PCR. The sample consists of about 61,000 clones, about 78% of them appearing once. Sequenced material: memory CD4+ T cells from blood. These receptors originate from an adult in good health and CMV-seronegative. Some clones in this sample may be carry-over from other donors' samples.

The gene calls are TRBV6-1 and TRBJ1-2, with D possibly matching TRBD1 (6 bases). With 2 bases removed from V and 8 bases from J, the gap between germline ends came to 18 bases. CDR3 length: 15 amino acids. Germline CDR1 and CDR2: MNHNS and SASEGT. The CDR3 is CASSELSPGAGGYTF. The CDR3 DNA sequence: TGTGCCAGCAGTGAATTGTCCCCAGGGGCGGGGGGCTACACCTTC.

In its sample, this clone was seen a few times. The gene calls are TRBV14 and TRBJ1-3; no definite D call. The V end was cut by 0 bases, the J end by 7 bases, with 10 bases between. In germline, CDR1 is SGHDN, CDR2 FVKESK. The CDR3 is 14 residues long. The CDR3 spells CASSQEASRNTIYF. In nucleotides, the CDR3 is TGTGCCAGCAGCCAAGAGGCCAGCAGGAACACCATATATTTT.

The chain joins TRBV10-3 to TRBJ1-2; no clear D. Germline V lookup: CDR1 ENHRY, CDR2 SYGVKD. With 4 bases removed from V and 2 bases from J, the gap between germline ends came to 14 bases. This CDR3 is 15 amino acids long. The CDR3 DNA reads TGTGCCATCAGTGCCGGGTTTCCTCCCAACTATGGCTACACCTTC. Translation gives CAISAGFPPNYGYTF.